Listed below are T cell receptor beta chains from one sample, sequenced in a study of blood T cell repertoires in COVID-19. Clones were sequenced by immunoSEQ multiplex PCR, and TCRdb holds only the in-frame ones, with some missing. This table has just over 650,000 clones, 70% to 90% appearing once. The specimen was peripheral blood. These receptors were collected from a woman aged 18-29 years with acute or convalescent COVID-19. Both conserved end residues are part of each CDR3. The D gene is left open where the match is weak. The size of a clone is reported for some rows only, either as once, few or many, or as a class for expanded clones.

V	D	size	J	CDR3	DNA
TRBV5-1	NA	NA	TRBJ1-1	CASSPIGGTDTEAFF	TGCGCCAGCAGCCCGATCGGGGGGACGGACACTGAAGCTTTCTTT
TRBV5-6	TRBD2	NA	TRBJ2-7	CASSLFLAGGPRYEQYF	TGTGCCAGCAGCTTGTTCCTAGCGGGGGGGCCTCGGTACGAGCAGTACTTC
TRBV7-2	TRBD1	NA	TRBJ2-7	CASSSTGSWGEQYF	TGTGCCAGCAGCTCGACAGGGTCGTGGGGCGAGCAGTACTTC
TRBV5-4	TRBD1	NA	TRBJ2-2	CASSLAGGGNTGELFF	TGTGCCAGCAGCTTGGCAGGGGGCGGGAACACCGGGGAGCTGTTTTTT
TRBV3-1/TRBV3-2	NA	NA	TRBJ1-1	CASRRGPEAFF	TGTGCCAGCAGGCGGGGCCCTGAAGCTTTCTTT
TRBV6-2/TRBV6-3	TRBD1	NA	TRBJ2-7	CASSYSIDRGVYEQYF	TGTGCCAGCAGTTACTCGATCGACAGGGGAGTCTACGAGCAGTACTTC
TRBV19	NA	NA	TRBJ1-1	CASSMEYGMNTEAFF	TGTGCCAGTAGTATGGAGTACGGTATGAACACTGAAGCTTTCTTT
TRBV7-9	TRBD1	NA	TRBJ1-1	CASSFSQGEGNTEAFF	TGTGCCAGCAGCTTCAGTCAGGGGGAAGGGAACACTGAAGCTTTCTTT
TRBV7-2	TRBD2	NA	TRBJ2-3	CASSLQRGGAETQYF	TGTGCCAGCAGCTTACAGCGCGGGGGGGCAGAGACGCAGTATTTT
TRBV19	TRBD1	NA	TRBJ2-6	CASSPGTGVGANVLTF	TGTGCCAGTAGTCCCGGGACAGGGGTTGGGGCCAACGTCCTGACTTTC
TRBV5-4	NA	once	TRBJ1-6	CASSFVRGGGNSPLHF	TGTGCCAGCAGCTTCGTAAGGGGCGGGGGTAATTCACCCCTCCACTTT
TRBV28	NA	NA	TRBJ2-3	CASSLYVGPTSTDTQYF	TGTGCCAGCAGTTTATATGTGGGCCCCACTAGCACAGATACGCAGTATTTT
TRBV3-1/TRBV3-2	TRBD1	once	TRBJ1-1	CASSPTWGTGKKNTEAFF	TGTGCCAGCAGCCCGACTTGGGGGACAGGGAAAAAGAACACTGAAGCTTTCTTT
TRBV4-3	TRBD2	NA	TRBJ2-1	CASSQQTPQRGVLSSYNEQFF	TGCGCCAGCAGCCAACAAACCCCTCAGCGGGGGGTACTCAGCTCCTACAATGAGCAGTTCTTC
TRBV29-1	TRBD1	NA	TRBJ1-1	CSVNRGNTEAFF	TGCAGCGTAAACAGGGGGAACACTGAAGCTTTCTTT
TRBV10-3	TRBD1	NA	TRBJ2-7	CAISSGGESVNEQYF	TGTGCCATCAGCTCAGGGGGCGAGTCTGTCAACGAGCAGTACTTC
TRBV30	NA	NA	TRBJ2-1	CAWSVRGKSSYNEQFF	TGTGCCTGGAGTGTACGGGGAAAAAGCTCCTACAATGAGCAGTTCTTC
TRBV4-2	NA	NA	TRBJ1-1	CASSQDPVREAFF	TGTGCCAGCAGCCAAGATCCTGTCCGGGAAGCTTTCTTT
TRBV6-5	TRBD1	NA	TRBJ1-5	CASSRDRGSEQPQHF	TGTGCCAGCAGTCGGGACAGGGGCAGTGAACAGCCCCAGCATTTT
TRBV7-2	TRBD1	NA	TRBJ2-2	CASSLLGQGYGGELFF	TGTGCCAGCAGCCTTCTCGGACAGGGGTATGGCGGGGAGCTGTTTTTT
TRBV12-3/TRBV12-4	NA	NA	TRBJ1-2	CASSFGNYGYTF	TGTGCCAGCAGTTTCGGTAACTATGGCTACACCTTC
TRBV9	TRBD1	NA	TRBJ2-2	CASSRQGTHVYAGELFF	TGTGCCAGCAGCCGACAGGGGACGCACGTCTATGCGGGGGAGCTGTTTTTT
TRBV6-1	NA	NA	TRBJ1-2	CASSVFGGGANYGYTF	TGTGCCAGCAGTGTTTTTGGGGGGGGCGCTAACTATGGCTACACCTTC
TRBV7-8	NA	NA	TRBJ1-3	CASSSTGSPKGTIYF	TGTGCCAGCAGCTCGACAGGATCCCCGAAGGGCACCATATATTTT
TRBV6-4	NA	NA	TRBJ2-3	CASSDSTGGTQYF	TGTGCCAGCAGTGACTCGACTGGCGGTACGCAGTATTTT
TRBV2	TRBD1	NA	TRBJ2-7	CASTSGGLVYEQYF	TGTGCCAGCACCTCAGGGGGCCTCGTCTACGAGCAGTACTTC
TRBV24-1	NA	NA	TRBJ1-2	CATNGQAGDYTF	TGTGCCACTAATGGGCAGGCCGGGGACTACACCTTC
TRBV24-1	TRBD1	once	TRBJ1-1	CATSDFRPGGTGEAFF	TGTGCCACCAGTGATTTTAGGCCAGGGGGGACCGGTGAAGCTTTCTTT
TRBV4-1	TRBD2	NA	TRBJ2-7	CASSQVSGLAGEVEQYF	TGCGCCAGCAGCCAAGTCTCAGGACTAGCGGGGGAGGTCGAGCAGTACTTC
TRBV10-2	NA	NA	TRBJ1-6	CASSERGSSYNSPLHF	TGCGCCAGCAGTGAAAGGGGTAGCTCCTATAATTCACCCCTCCACTTT
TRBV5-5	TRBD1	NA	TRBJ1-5	CASSYSGTADQPQHF	TGTGCCAGCAGCTATTCCGGGACAGCTGATCAGCCCCAGCATTTT